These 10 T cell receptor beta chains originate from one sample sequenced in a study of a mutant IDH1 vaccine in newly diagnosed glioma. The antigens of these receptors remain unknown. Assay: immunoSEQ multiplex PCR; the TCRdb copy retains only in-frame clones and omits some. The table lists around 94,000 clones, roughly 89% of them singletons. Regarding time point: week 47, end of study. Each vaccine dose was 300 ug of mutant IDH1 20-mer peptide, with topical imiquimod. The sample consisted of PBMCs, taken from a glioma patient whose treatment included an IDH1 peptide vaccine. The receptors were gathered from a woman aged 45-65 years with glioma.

The CDR3 here is CASSFPGTGIIETQYF. CDR3 DNA: TGTGCCAGCAGCTTTCCCGGGACAGGGATAATAGAGACCCAGTACTTC. J is TRBJ2-5 and V is TRBV7-6, with 9 bases fitting TRBD1. The J segment lost 4 bases and the V segment lost 3 bases, leaving 9 bases of the junction unmatched. This CDR3 has 16 residues. CDR1 and CDR2 (germline): SGHVS, FNYEAQ.

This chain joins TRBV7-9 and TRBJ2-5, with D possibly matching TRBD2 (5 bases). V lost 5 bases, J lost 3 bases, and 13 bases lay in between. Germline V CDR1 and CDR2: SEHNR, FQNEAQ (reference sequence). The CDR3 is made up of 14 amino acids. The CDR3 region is CASSRAYGEETQYF. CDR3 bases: TGTGCCAGCAGCCGGGCCTACGGGGAAGAGACCCAGTACTTC.

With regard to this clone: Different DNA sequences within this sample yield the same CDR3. The CDR3 DNA is TGTGCCAGCAGTTTAATCATGAACACTGAAGCTTTCTTT. Translation gives CASSLIMNTEAFF. V usage is TRBV28 and J usage is TRBJ1-1; D remains ambiguous. This CDR3 spans 13 amino acids. The germline V gene has CDR1 MDHEN and CDR2 SYDVKM. V was cut by 2 bases and J by 0 bases, with 4 bases left in between.

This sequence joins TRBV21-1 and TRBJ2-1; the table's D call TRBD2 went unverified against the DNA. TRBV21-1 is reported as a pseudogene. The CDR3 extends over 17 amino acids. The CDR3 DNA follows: TGTGCCAGCAGCAAGGCAACTAGCGGGAGAACCTACAATGAGCAGTTCTTC. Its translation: CASSKATSGRTYNEQFF.

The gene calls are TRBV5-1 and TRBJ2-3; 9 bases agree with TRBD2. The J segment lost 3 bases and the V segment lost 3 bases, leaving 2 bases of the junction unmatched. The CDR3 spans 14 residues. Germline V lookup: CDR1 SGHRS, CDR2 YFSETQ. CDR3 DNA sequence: TGCGCCAGCAGCTCACTAGCGGGTACAGATACGCAGTATTTT. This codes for CASSSLAGTDTQYF.

Written as DNA, the CDR3 is TGTGCCAGTAGCCTGAGCGGGGTAGGGGACAATGAGCAGTTCTTC. Its protein product is CASSLSGVGDNEQFF. This chain uses TRBV19 with TRBJ2-1, with 7 bases aligning to TRBD2. V was clipped by 6 bases and J by 5 bases; unmatched bases: 10. The CDR3 runs 15 residues. The V gene's germline CDR1 is LNHDA and CDR2 SQIVND (reference sequence).

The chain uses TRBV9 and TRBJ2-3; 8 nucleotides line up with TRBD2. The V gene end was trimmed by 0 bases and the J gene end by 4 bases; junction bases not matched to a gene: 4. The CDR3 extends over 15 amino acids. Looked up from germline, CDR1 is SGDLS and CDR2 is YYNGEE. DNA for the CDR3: TGTGCCAGCAGCGTAGTATCGGGAGGGGCAGATACGCAGTATTTT. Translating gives CASSVVSGGADTQYF.

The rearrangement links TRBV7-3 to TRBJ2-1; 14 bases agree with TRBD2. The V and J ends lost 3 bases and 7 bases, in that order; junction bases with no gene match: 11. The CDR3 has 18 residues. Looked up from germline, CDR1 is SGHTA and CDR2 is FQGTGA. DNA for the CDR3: TGTGCCAGCAGCTTGGGACTAGCGGGAGTTACGGCGAATAATGAGCAGTTCTTC. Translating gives CASSLGLAGVTANNEQFF.

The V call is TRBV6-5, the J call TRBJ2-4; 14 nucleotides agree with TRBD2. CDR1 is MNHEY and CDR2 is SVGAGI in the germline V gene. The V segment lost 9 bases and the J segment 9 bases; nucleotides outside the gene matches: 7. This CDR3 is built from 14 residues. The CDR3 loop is CASQPGTSGSIQYF. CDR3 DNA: TGTGCCAGTCAACCCGGGACTAGCGGGAGCATTCAGTACTTC.

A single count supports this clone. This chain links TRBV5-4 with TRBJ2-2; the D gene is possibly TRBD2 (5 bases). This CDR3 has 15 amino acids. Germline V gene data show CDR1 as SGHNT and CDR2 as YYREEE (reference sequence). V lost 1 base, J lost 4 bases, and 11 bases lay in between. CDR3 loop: CASSLPWTPTGELFF. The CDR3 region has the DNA TGTGCCAGCAGCTTGCCTTGGACTCCCACCGGGGAGCTGTTTTTT.